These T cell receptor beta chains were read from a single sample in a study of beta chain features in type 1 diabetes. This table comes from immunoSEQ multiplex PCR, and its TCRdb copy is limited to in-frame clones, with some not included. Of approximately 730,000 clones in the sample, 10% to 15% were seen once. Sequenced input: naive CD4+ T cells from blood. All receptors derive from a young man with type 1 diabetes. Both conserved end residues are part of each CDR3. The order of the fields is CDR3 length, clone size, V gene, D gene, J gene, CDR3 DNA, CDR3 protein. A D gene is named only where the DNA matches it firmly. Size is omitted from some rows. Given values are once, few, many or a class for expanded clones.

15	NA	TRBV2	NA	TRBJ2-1	TGTGCCAGTGGTATGGACAGCCTCCTCTACAATGAGCAGTTCTTC	CASGMDSLLYNEQFF
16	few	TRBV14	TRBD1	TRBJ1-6	TGTGCCAGCAGCCGACAGCTGCCGGGACAGGGTGTCCCCCTCCACTTT	CASSRQLPGQGVPLHF
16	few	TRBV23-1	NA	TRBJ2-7	TGCGCCAGCAGTCAATCTGGGACACAAAGAGGCTACGAGCAGTACTTC	CASSQSGTQRGYEQYF
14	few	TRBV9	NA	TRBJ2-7	TGTGCCAGCAGCGTAGCCCAGGGAACCTACGAGCAGTACTTC	CASSVAQGTYEQYF
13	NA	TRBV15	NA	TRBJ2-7	TGTGCCACCAGCAGAGAGGCAACCCGCGAGCAGTACTTC	CATSREATREQYF
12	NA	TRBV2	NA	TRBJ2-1	TGTGCCAGCAGCCAGGGGTACAATGAGCAGTTCTTC	CASSQGYNEQFF
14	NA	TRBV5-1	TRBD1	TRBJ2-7	TGCGCCAGCAGCGGCTCCGGGACAGTCTACGAGCAGTACTTC	CASSGSGTVYEQYF
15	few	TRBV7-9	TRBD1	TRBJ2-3	TGTGCCAGCAGACTAGCCGGGACAGGGGCAGATACGCAGTATTTT	CASRLAGTGADTQYF
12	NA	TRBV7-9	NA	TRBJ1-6	TGTGCCAGCAGCAAGGGTAGTTCACCCCTCCACTTT	CASSKGSSPLHF
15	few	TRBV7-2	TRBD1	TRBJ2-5	TGTGCCAGCAGCTTATACGACAGGGACCAAGAGACCCAGTACTTC	CASSLYDRDQETQYF
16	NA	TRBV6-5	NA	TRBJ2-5	TGTGCCAGCAGTTACTCGACGGGGGAGAGGGAAGAGACCCAGTACTTC	CASSYSTGEREETQYF
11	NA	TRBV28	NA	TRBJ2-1	TGTGCCAGCAGTTCCCCGACCGAGCAGTTCTTC	CASSSPTEQFF
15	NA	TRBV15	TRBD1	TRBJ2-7	TGTGCCGCCGCCACAGAGACAGGGGGCACCTACGAGCAGTACTTC	CAAATETGGTYEQYF
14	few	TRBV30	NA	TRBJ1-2	TGTGCCGCCTCGGTGGTGAATGAGCTCTATGGCTACACCTTC	CAASVVNELYGYTF
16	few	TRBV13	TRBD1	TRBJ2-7	TGTGCCAGCAGCTCGTACCCCGGACAGGGAACCTACGAGCAGTACTTC	CASSSYPGQGTYEQYF
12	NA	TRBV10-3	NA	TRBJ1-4	TGTGCCATCAGTGAGTCGAACGAAAAACTGTTTTTT	CAISESNEKLFF